Listed here are 18 T cell receptor beta chains from one sample, sequenced in a study of shared clonotypes between healthy human individuals (dated by TCRdb to between 2020 and 2021). The library relied on the immunoSEQ multiplex PCR assay. Held by TCRdb, this immuneACCESS table contains in-frame sequences only and omits some clones. Under half of the omission traces to an unresolved V gene where checked; the cause of the rest is unknown. The sample has some 980,000 clones on record, about three quarters of them singletons. The ten largest clonotypes hold approximately 1.5% of the sample. The sample consisted of memory CD4+ T cells sorted from blood. The intended sense of this specimen's cell subset or site label: CD45RA-negative fraction. The receptors originated from a man younger than 35 in good health.

The V and J genes are TRBV30 and TRBJ2-1; 7 bases align to TRBD2. Germline V gene data show CDR1 as GTSNPN and CDR2 as SVGIG (reference sequence). There are 15 residues in the CDR3. V trimming: 6 bases; J trimming: 7 bases; junction bases outside the gene matches: 15. CDR3 nucleotides: TGTGCCTGTCAACCGGGACTACTCTTAGGGAATGAGCAGTTCTTC. Translating gives CACQPGLLLGNEQFF.

The chain has TRBV18 and TRBJ2-3; 11 bases align to TRBD1. CDR1 KGHSH and CDR2 LQKENI come from the germline V gene. V was clipped by 0 bases and J by 5 bases; unmatched bases: 1. This CDR3 has 15 amino acids. For the CDR3, the DNA is TGTGCCAGCTCACCACCGGGACAGGGGGGAGATACGCAGTATTTT. It is translated as CASSPPGQGGDTQYF.

V usage is TRBV7-8 and J usage is TRBJ1-2; TRBD1 might be the D (6 bases). Germline CDR1 SGHVS, CDR2 FQNEAQ. This CDR3 has 13 amino acids. Trimming took 8 bases from V and 11 from J, leaving 21 bases between them. As DNA, the CDR3 is TGTGCCAGCTCCCCGAACGGGGGCGACTCTTACACCTTC. It is translated as CASSPNGGDSYTF.

The chain recombines TRBV7-6 with TRBJ2-7; possible D gene TRBD1, 5 bases. V gave up 4 bases and J gave up 6 bases, with 16 bases separating them. Germline values: CDR1 SGHVS, CDR2 FNYEAQ. This CDR3 region has 14 residues. CDR3 loop: CASSSTVVAPEQYF. CDR3 bases: TGTGCCAGCAGCTCGACAGTGGTGGCTCCCGAGCAGTACTTC.

The chain couples TRBV20-1 to TRBJ2-3; D gene uncertain. CDR3 size: 10 residues. Germline CDR1 and CDR2: DFQATT and SNEGSKA (reference sequence). Trimming shortened V by 6 bases and J by 3 bases, and 4 bases separated the two germline ends. CDR3 bases: TGCAGTGCATGGACAGATACGCAGTATTTT. This gives the protein CSAWTDTQYF.

The chain recombines TRBV7-2 with TRBJ2-7; D gene unclear. Trimming removed 2 bases at V and 6 bases at J, with 5 bases between. Germline CDR1 SGHTA, CDR2 FQGNSA. The CDR3 has 11 amino acids. The CDR3 spells CASSLLREQYF. DNA of the CDR3: TGTGCCAGCAGCTTACTGCGCGAGCAGTACTTC.

The sample holds a few counts of this clone. A far larger clone is off by one base, so a read error is likely. This same CDR3 is encoded by further DNA sequences in the sample. The chain links TRBV7-2 to TRBJ2-6; no clear D gene. This CDR3 has 15 residues. The V gene's germline CDR1 is SGHTA and CDR2 FQGNSA. Trimming removed 3 bases at V and 0 bases at J, with 6 bases between. The CDR3 reads CASSLRSSGANVLTF. CDR3 nucleotide sequence: TGTGCCAGCAGCTTGCGGAGCTCTGGGGCCAACGTCCTGACTTTC.

CDR3 amino acids: CASSPGQGTYEQYF. In DNA, the CDR3 is TGCGCCAGCAGTCCGGGACAGGGAACCTACGAGCAGTACTTC. V and J are TRBV10-1 and TRBJ2-7; 9 bases line up with TRBD1. V was pared by 5 bases and J by 2 bases, with 4 bases of the junction left unmatched. CDR1 and CDR2 (germline): WNHNN, SYGVQD (reference sequence). The CDR3 runs to 14 residues.

The rearrangement joins TRBV7-9 to TRBJ2-7; 10 nucleotides line up with TRBD1. After removal of 4 bases from V and 3 bases from J, the junction contained 15 bases not matched to a gene. Per germline, CDR1 SEHNR and CDR2 FQNEAQ (reference sequence). This CDR3 has 18 residues. The CDR3 here is CASSSPPPGQGISYEQYF. CDR3 nucleotide sequence: TGTGCCAGCAGCTCACCACCTCCGGGACAGGGGATAAGCTACGAGCAGTACTTC. Using reference TRBV7-9 and TRBJ2-7 for the parts outside the CDR3, the full variable domain is DTGVSQNPRHKITKRGQNVTFRCDPISEHNRLYWYRQTLGQGPEFLTYFQNEAQLEKSRLLSDRFSAERPKGSFSTLEIQRTEQGDSAMYLCASSSPPPGQGISYEQYFGPGTRLTVT.

Details on this clone: A single base separates this from a much larger clone, so it may be a read error. The chain combines TRBV11-3 with TRBJ2-1; D unclear. The V gene's germline CDR1 is SGHNT and CDR2 YENEEA. CDR3 length equals 11 residues. Trimming cost V 3 bases and J 5 bases, with 2 bases left between them. This CDR3 reads CASSFNNEQFF. The CDR3 region has the DNA TGTGCCAGCAGCTTCAACAATGAGCAGTTCTTC.

The chain has TRBV6-1 and TRBJ2-7, with D uncertain. The germline gives CDR1 MNHNS, CDR2 SASEGT. The CDR3 has 12 amino acids. V was trimmed by 7 bases and J by 5 bases, leaving 12 bases between them. The CDR3 region is CASTRSNHEQYF. The CDR3 DNA is TGTGCCAGCACCAGGAGTAACCACGAGCAGTACTTC.

This clone has more than one count but fewer than ten. The chain links TRBV7-6 to TRBJ2-2; possibly TRBD2 for D (6 bases). Trimming cost V 4 bases and J 2 bases, with 11 bases left between them. In germline, CDR1 is SGHVS, CDR2 FNYEAQ. The CDR3 runs to 15 residues. The CDR3 region has the DNA TGTGCCAGCAGCTCCGGGGGAGTCAACACCGGGGAGCTGTTTTTT. Translated, it gives CASSSGGVNTGELFF.

The V and J genes are TRBV7-9 and TRBJ1-5; TRBD1 aligns across 8 bases. Germline-derived CDR1 and CDR2 are SEHNR and FQNEAQ (reference sequence). Losses at the gene ends were 5 bases for V and 1 base for J; bases not matched to a gene: 16. This CDR3 has 19 residues. The CDR3 reads CASSPRDRNTSGSNQPQHF. The CDR3 bases are TGTGCCAGCAGCCCACGGGACAGGAATACCTCAGGGAGCAATCAGCCCCAGCATTTT.

The chain links TRBV27 to TRBJ2-2; 10 positions agree with TRBD2. Germline CDR1 is MNHEY and CDR2 is SMNVEV (reference sequence). The CDR3 length is 17 residues. V lost 7 bases to trimming and J lost 7 bases; unmatched junction nucleotides: 15. DNA for the CDR3: TGTGCCAGCACCCTCGCCGCTAGCGGGAGAAGGGGCGGGGAGCTGTTTTTT. As protein: CASTLAASGRRGGELFF.

The gene calls are TRBV5-1 and TRBJ2-7; possible D gene TRBD1, 5 bases. The germline V gene has CDR1 SGHRS and CDR2 YFSETQ. The CDR3 length is 15 residues. V lost 1 base, J lost 0 bases, and 11 bases lay in between. CDR3 amino acids: CASSLNRLTSYEQYF. CDR3 DNA sequence: TGCGCCAGCAGCTTGAACAGGCTCACCTCCTACGAGCAGTACTTC.

This rearrangement joins TRBV6-5 to TRBJ2-7; possibly TRBD1 for D (6 bases). The CDR3 is made up of 13 amino acids. Trimming left V 6 bases short and J 1 base short, with 10 bases between. The germline V gene encodes CDR1 MNHEY and CDR2 SVGAGI. In DNA, the CDR3 is TGTGCCAGCAGACTGACAGGTTCCTACGAGCAGTACTTC. Its protein product is CASRLTGSYEQYF.

The gene calls are TRBV7-6 and TRBJ1-2; D perhaps matches TRBD1 (6 bases). The CDR3 spans 14 residues. The germline V gene has CDR1 SGHVS and CDR2 FNYEAQ. The ends were cut back, 5 bases at V and 4 bases at J, with 14 bases in the middle. The CDR3 here is CASSQDRWTYGYTF. CDR3 DNA: TGTGCCAGCAGCCAAGACAGGTGGACCTATGGCTACACCTTC.

The rearrangement uses TRBV5-4 and TRBJ2-2, with TRBD2 matching over 11 bases. Unmatched junction bases numbered 6, after V lost 5 bases and J lost 6 bases. The CDR3 covers 15 residues. Looked up from germline, CDR1 is SGHNT and CDR2 is YYREEE (reference sequence). CDR3 coding DNA: TGTGCCAGCAGGTCACTAGCGGGAGCTGCCGGGGAGCTGTTTTTT. This gives the protein CASRSLAGAAGELFF.